This record looks at one T cell receptor beta chain sequence and its context. Its antigen remains unknown. This entry comes from a study of regulatory dendritic cells for organ transplantation. Naive CD45RA+ and memory CD45RO+ CD4+ or CD8+ T cells were FACS-sorted. The study's findings and limits: Mature dendritic cells appeared to drive more memory CD8+ clonal expansion than regulatory ones.

The CDR3 spans 21 residues. Profiled with immunoSEQ multiplex PCR; TCRdb holds only in-frame clones, not every one. The table shows fewer than 40,000 clones, with approximately 91% occurring only once. The clonotype originates from a human donor in good health. Sequencing input: naive CD4+ T cells from blood. Subset here: CD45RA+ naive T cells. The chain employs TRBV21-1 and TRBJ2-6; TRBD2, as called in the table, went unchecked against the DNA. TRBV21-1 is deemed a pseudogene. The CDR3 DNA reads as TGTGCCAGCAGCAATGGGAGCTGGGCAAGGGAACCCCTCTCTGGGGCCAACGTCCTGACTTTC. It specifies CASSNGSWAREPLSGANVLTF.